This TCR beta chain was documented in a study of monozygotic twins with inflammatory bowel disease. Whole-study findings and limits: Relative clonotype sharing with others was diminished in IBD patients versus healthy twins, particularly with disease activity. Between concordant and discordant twins, repertoire similarity failed to differ, a result that limited power may explain. There was no support for any single strong signal or clonotype associated with IBD.

In the case of this clonotype: The antigen remains unidentified.

Germline assignment: CDR1 KGHSH and CDR2 LQKENI. CDR3 length: 15 amino acids. TCRdb reprocessed the 5' RACE reads and reports one entry per CDR3 protein, with no DNA. The table counts roughly 160,000 distinct CDR3 sequences; roughly 7.4% lies in the top ten. V and J are TRBV18 and TRBJ2-7; no DNA is available, so the TRBD1 call from TCRdb remains unchecked. The clonotype was recovered from a human donor with ulcerative colitis or Crohn's disease, or a healthy co-twin of an affected twin (not recorded which). Sequenced input: blood. CDR3 residues: CASSPDREGTYEQYF.